This T cell receptor beta chain was profiled in a study of blood T cell repertoires in COVID-19. CDR3 length equals 14 residues. Losses at the gene ends were 5 bases for V and 5 bases for J; bases not matched to a gene: 8. Germline V CDR1 and CDR2: SNHLY, FYNNEI. This table comes from immunoSEQ multiplex PCR, and its TCRdb copy is limited to in-frame clones, with some not included. The sample lists around 190,000 clones; over 75% were seen once. Patients from Seattle were sampled longitudinally, starting during active infection. The source is a man aged 50-59 years with COVID-19, enrolled during active disease. Source material: peripheral blood. The V gene is TRBV2, the J gene TRBJ1-1; TRBD1 matches 7 bases. CDR3 residues: CASSLGQVWTEAFF. DNA of the CDR3: TGTGCCAGCAGTCTAGGACAGGTTTGGACTGAAGCTTTCTTT.